Below are 20 T cell receptor beta chains sequenced from a single sample in a study of blood T cell repertoires in COVID-19. The table came from immunoSEQ multiplex PCR; TCRdb's copy has only in-frame clones and leaves some out. Found here are about 140,000 clones, 70% to 90% of them singletons; the top ten hold about 28%. Sequenced sample: peripheral blood. All receptors derive from a human donor in a cohort sampled during active COVID-19.

This clone was counted ten times or more. V and J are TRBV27 and TRBJ2-7; 9 bases match TRBD1. The germline gives CDR1 MNHEY, CDR2 SMNVEV (reference sequence). Losses at the gene ends were 5 bases for V and 2 bases for J; bases not matched to a gene: 7. CDR3 size: 15 residues. CDR3 sequence reads: CASSPGQGKTYEQYF. CDR3 coding DNA: TGTGCCAGCAGTCCTGGACAGGGGAAGACCTACGAGCAGTACTTC.

This chain connects TRBV19 to TRBJ2-5; no reliable D call. CDR3 length: 13 amino acids. V gave up 1 base and J gave up 2 bases, with 5 bases separating them. The germline V gene encodes CDR1 LNHDA and CDR2 SQIVND (reference sequence). In nucleotides, the CDR3 is TGTGCCAGTAGTATAGGTAGACAAGAGACCCAGTACTTC. It encodes CASSIGRQETQYF.

This clone was detected only a few times. This chain links TRBV27 with TRBJ1-6; D possibly corresponds to TRBD1 (5 bases). Germline V gene data show CDR1 as MNHEY and CDR2 as SMNVEV (reference sequence). Trimming took off 3 bases at V and 0 bases at J, with 15 bases between the two ends. The CDR3 is 18 amino acids. CDR3 loop: CASSLHRPPSSYNSPLHF. The CDR3 nucleotides are TGTGCCAGCAGTTTGCACAGGCCCCCTAGCTCCTATAATTCACCCCTCCACTTT.

The genes are TRBV4-1 and TRBJ1-3; 7 nucleotides agree with TRBD1. There are 16 residues in the CDR3. The germline CDR1 and CDR2 sequences are MGHRA and YSYEKL. V gave up 0 bases and J gave up 0 bases; unmatched junction bases: 2. The CDR3 loop is CASSQEGQPSGNTIYF. The CDR3 DNA reads TGCGCCAGCAGCCAAGAGGGACAGCCCTCTGGAAACACCATATATTTT.

The sample holds one count of this clone. This CDR3 reads CASSVRAGADTEAFF. The CDR3, as DNA: TGTGCCAGCAGCGTACGGGCAGGGGCGGACACTGAAGCTTTCTTT. This rearrangement joins TRBV9 to TRBJ1-1; tentatively, D is TRBD1 (6 bases). The CDR3 is 15 residues long. V was shortened by 1 base and J by 3 bases, with 13 bases between the two germline ends. Germline V gene sequence: CDR1 SGDLS, CDR2 YYNGEE.

The chain couples TRBV19 to TRBJ2-5; D is undetermined. The germline V gene encodes CDR1 LNHDA and CDR2 SQIVND (reference sequence). This CDR3 spans 13 amino acids. The V end lost 3 bases, the J end lost 4 bases, and 9 bases lay between the germline ends. In DNA, the CDR3 is TGTGCCAGTAGTATCAGGAATGTAGAGACCCAGTACTTC. Its protein product is CASSIRNVETQYF.

The CDR3 coding sequence is TGTGCCTGGAGTGTAGTCCAGGCCGCCGGGGAGCTGTTTTTT. Translated, it gives CAWSVVQAAGELFF. The rearrangement joins TRBV30 to TRBJ2-2; D unclear. Per the germline V gene, CDR1 is GTSNPN and CDR2 is SVGIG (reference sequence). V was pared by 0 bases and J by 6 bases, with 11 bases between. CDR3 length equals 14 residues.

The chain carries TRBV9 and TRBJ2-1, with 10 positions matching TRBD2. Germline V gene sequence: CDR1 SGDLS, CDR2 YYNGEE. The CDR3 has 16 residues. The V and J ends lost 3 bases and 4 bases, in that order; junction bases with no gene match: 7. CDR3 residues: CASSAASGGLYNEQFF. The CDR3, as DNA: TGTGCCAGCAGCGCCGCTAGCGGGGGATTGTACAATGAGCAGTTCTTC.

This rearrangement joins TRBV10-2 to TRBJ1-3; 7 nucleotides align to TRBD1. The CDR3 is 15 residues long. The J segment lost 0 bases and the V segment lost 5 bases, leaving 4 bases of the junction unmatched. The germline V gene has CDR1 WSHSY and CDR2 SAAADI. CDR3 sequence reads: CASSQRQGSGNTIYF. CDR3 DNA: TGCGCCAGCAGTCAAAGACAGGGCTCTGGAAACACCATATATTTT.

Only a few counts were recorded for this clone. The genes are TRBV5-4 and TRBJ2-1; 8 bases line up with TRBD1. Germline assignment: CDR1 SGHNT and CDR2 YYREEE (reference sequence). This CDR3 comprises 15 residues. The V segment lost 3 bases and the J segment 4 bases; nucleotides outside the gene matches: 6. Here the CDR3 reads CASSSRDRIYNEQFF. Written as DNA, the CDR3 is TGTGCCAGCAGCTCCCGGGACAGGATTTACAATGAGCAGTTCTTC.

The rearrangement uses TRBV7-3 and TRBJ1-1; D is perhaps TRBD1 (5 bases). From germline, CDR1 is SGHTA and CDR2 FQGTGA. CDR3 length equals 15 residues. Between the trimmed V and J ends, which lost 2 bases and 0 bases, there was a span of 10 bases. The CDR3 nucleotides are TGTGCCAGCAGCTTACAGGGTTTGATGAACACTGAAGCTTTCTTT. This codes for CASSLQGLMNTEAFF.

The CDR3 DNA follows: TGTGCCAGCAGCTTGGGACTAGCGGGGGGGCAAGAGACCCAGTACTTC. Protein sequence: CASSLGLAGGQETQYF. The V gene is TRBV5-4, the J gene TRBJ2-5, with 14 bases that match TRBD2. CDR3 length: 16 residues. The germline V gene has CDR1 SGHNT and CDR2 YYREEE (reference sequence). The V and J ends lost 0 bases and 2 bases, in that order; junction bases with no gene match: 0.

The CDR3 spells CASSYSLEGRGQQYF. The CDR3 coding sequence is TGTGCCAGCAGTTACTCGTTAGAGGGGCGGGGGCAGCAGTACTTC. The chain employs TRBV6-5 and TRBJ2-7, with TRBD2 as a possible D gene (7 bases). CDR3 length: 15 residues. Germline CDR1 MNHEY, CDR2 SVGAGI. Trimming removed 0 bases from V and 8 bases from J, with 17 bases in between.

CDR3 protein: CASSQEGTGGRYGYTF. The CDR3 DNA reads as TGCGCCAGCAGCCAAGAGGGGACAGGGGGCAGGTATGGCTACACCTTC. The chain uses TRBV4-1 and TRBJ1-2; 12 bases fit TRBD1. This CDR3 comprises 16 residues. Per the germline V gene, CDR1 is MGHRA and CDR2 is YSYEKL. V gave up 0 bases and J gave up 5 bases; unmatched junction bases: 4.

This rearrangement joins TRBV7-2 to TRBJ2-6; D ambiguous. The ends were cut back, 1 base at V and 0 bases at J, with 7 bases in the middle. The CDR3 loop spans 16 amino acids. Per the germline V gene, CDR1 is SGHTA and CDR2 is FQGNSA. CDR3 sequence: CASSLVWSSGANVLTF. As DNA, the CDR3 is TGTGCCAGCAGCTTAGTATGGAGCTCTGGGGCCAACGTCCTGACTTTC. Together with reference TRBV7-2 and TRBJ2-6, the CDR3 gives the full variable domain: GAGVSQSPSNKVTEKGKDVELRCDPISGHTALYWYRQSLGQGLEFLIYFQGNSAPDKSGLPSDRFSAERTGGSVSTLTIQRTQQEDSAVYLCASSLVWSSGANVLTFGAGSRLTVL.

The chain uses TRBV4-2 and TRBJ1-4, with D possibly matching TRBD1 (6 bases). Looked up from germline, CDR1 is LGHNA and CDR2 is YNFKEQ. The CDR3 length is 16 residues. Trimming left V 1 base short and J 4 bases short, with 13 bases between. Here the CDR3 reads CASSQAQGRGNEKLFF. The CDR3 DNA follows: TGTGCCAGCAGCCAAGCACAGGGCAGGGGTAATGAAAAACTGTTTTTT.

V is TRBV7-9 and J is TRBJ1-1, with D uncertain. The CDR3 is made up of 13 amino acids. Germline lookup yields CDR1 SEHNR and CDR2 FQNEAQ (reference sequence). Trimming took 5 bases from V and 1 from J, leaving 8 bases between them. The CDR3 nucleotides read TGTGCCAGCAGCCGATTACAGAACACTGAAGCTTTCTTT. It codes for CASSRLQNTEAFF. Using reference TRBV7-9 and TRBJ1-1 for the parts outside the CDR3, the full variable domain is DTGVSQNPRHKITKRGQNVTFRCDPISEHNRLYWYRQTLGQGPEFLTYFQNEAQLEKSRLLSDRFSAERPKGSFSTLEIQRTEQGDSAMYLCASSRLQNTEAFFGQGTRLTVV.

The rearrangement links TRBV4-3 to TRBJ2-2; 9 bases align to TRBD1. The CDR3 loop spans 18 amino acids. Germline V gives CDR1 LGHNA, CDR2 YSLEER. The junction had 11 bases not matched to a gene; V was cut back by 0 bases and J by 6 bases. Here the CDR3 reads CASSQEPPGTGSPGELFF. Written as DNA, the CDR3 is TGCGCCAGCAGCCAAGAACCGCCCGGGACAGGGTCTCCCGGGGAGCTGTTTTTT.

This rearrangement joins TRBV5-8 to TRBJ2-2; 8 positions match TRBD1. Germline lookup yields CDR1 SGHTS and CDR2 YDEGEE. The junction had 12 bases not matched to a gene; V was cut back by 6 bases and J by 5 bases. This CDR3 has 16 residues. The CDR3 region is CASNRLLQGDTGELFF. For the CDR3, the DNA is TGTGCCAGCAATCGCTTATTACAGGGGGATACCGGGGAGCTGTTTTTT.

The chain uses TRBV12-3 or TRBV12-4 and TRBJ2-1; weak D call: TRBD2 (5 bases). Trimming cost V 3 bases and J 9 bases, with 12 bases left between them. This CDR3 comprises 13 residues. The CDR3 sequence: CASSFLEASEQFF. CDR3 DNA: TGTGCCAGCAGTTTTTTGGAGGCCAGTGAGCAGTTCTTC.